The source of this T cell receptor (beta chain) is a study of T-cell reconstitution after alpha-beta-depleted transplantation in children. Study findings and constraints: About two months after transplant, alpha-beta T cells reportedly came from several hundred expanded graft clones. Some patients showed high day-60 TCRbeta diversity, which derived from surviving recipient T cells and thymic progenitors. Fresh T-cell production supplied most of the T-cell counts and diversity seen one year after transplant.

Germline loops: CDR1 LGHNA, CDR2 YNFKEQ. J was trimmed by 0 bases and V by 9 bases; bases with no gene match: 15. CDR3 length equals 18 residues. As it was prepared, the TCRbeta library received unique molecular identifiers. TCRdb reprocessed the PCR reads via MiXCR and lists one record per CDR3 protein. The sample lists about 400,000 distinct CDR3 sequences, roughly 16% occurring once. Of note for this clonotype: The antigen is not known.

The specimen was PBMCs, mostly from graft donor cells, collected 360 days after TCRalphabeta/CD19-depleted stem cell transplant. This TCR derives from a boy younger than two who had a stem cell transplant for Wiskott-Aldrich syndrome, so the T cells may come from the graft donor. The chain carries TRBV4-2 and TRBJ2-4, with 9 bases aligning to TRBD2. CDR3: CARGPGLAGFLAKNIQYF. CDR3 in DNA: TGTGCCAGGGGTCCCGGGCTAGCGGGGTTCCTAGCCAAAAACATTCAGTACTTC.